The sequence of this TCR beta chain was determined in a study of blood T cell repertoires in COVID-19. Original data processing: Amplification from reference gene primers served as the basis for estimated nucleated cell counts. TCRdb's copy holds only in-frame clones and misses some; the assay was immunoSEQ multiplex PCR. That table supplies the V and J calls and clone size; D and trimming were determined from the DNA. The sample lists around 92,000 clones, 89% occurring once. This CDR3 is built from 13 residues. Germline CDR1 is SGHAT and CDR2 is FQDESV (reference sequence). V was pared by 6 bases and J by 1 base, with 9 bases between.

This clonotype was obtained from a woman of 80 years or more with active COVID-19. The chain has TRBV11-1 and TRBJ1-1; a possible D gene is TRBD1 (5 bases). The specimen was peripheral blood. The CDR3 loop is CASRRQPNTEAFF. In nucleotides, the CDR3 is TGTGCCAGCAGACGACAGCCGAACACTGAAGCTTTCTTT.